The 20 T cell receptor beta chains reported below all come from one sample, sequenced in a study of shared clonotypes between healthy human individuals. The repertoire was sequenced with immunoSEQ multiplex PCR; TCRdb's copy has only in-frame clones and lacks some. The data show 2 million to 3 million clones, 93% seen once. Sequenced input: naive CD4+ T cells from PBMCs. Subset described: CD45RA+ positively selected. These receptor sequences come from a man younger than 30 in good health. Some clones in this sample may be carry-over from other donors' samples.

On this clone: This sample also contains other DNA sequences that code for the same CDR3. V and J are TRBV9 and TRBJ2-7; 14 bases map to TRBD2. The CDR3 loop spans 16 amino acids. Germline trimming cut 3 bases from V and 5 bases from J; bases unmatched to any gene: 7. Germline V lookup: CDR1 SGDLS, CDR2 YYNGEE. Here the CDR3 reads CASSATGTSGSHEQYF. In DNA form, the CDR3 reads TGTGCCAGCAGCGCAACGGGGACTAGCGGGAGCCACGAGCAGTACTTC.

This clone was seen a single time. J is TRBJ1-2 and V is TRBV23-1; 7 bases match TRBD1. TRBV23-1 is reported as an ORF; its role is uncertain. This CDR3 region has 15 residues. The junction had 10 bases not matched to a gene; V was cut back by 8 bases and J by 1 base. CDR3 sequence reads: CASSVTGNFNYGYTF. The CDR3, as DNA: TGCGCCAGCTCCGTGACAGGGAATTTTAACTATGGCTACACCTTC.

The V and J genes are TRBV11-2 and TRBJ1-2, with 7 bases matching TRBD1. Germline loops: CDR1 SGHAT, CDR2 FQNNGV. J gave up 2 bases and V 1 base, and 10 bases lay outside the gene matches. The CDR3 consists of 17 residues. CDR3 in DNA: TGTGCCAGCAGCTTAGTAAAACGGACAGGAGGAAACTATGGCTACACCTTC. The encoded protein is CASSLVKRTGGNYGYTF.

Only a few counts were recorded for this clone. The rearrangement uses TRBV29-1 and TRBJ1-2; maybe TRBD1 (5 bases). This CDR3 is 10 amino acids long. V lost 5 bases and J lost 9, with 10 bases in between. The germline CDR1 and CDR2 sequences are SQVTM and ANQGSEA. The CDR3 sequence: CSVYGGRYTF. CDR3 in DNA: TGCAGCGTTTACGGGGGTCGCTACACCTTC.

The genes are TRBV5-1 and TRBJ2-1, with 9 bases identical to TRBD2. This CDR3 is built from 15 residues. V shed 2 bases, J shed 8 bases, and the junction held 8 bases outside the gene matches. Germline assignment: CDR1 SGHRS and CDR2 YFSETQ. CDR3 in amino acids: CASSFGTSYGDEQFF. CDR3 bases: TGCGCCAGCAGCTTTGGGACTAGCTATGGCGATGAGCAGTTCTTC.

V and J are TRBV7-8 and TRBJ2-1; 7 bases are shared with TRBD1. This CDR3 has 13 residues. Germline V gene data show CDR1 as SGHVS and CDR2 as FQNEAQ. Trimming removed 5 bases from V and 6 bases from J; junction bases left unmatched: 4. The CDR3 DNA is TGTGCCAGCAGCCAAAACAGGGGCAATGAGCAGTTCTTC. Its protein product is CASSQNRGNEQFF.

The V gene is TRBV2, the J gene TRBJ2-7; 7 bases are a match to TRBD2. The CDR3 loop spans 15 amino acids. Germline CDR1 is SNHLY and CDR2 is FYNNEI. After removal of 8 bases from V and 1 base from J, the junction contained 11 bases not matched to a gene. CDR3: CASYERIAGSYEQYF. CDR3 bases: TGTGCCAGCTACGAGAGGATAGCGGGTTCCTACGAGCAGTACTTC.

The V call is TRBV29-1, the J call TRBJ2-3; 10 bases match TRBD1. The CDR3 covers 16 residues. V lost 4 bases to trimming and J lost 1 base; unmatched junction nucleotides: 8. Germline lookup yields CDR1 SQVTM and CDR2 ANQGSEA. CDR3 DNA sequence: TGCAGCGTTGTATCAACCGGGACAGGGGGCACAGATACGCAGTATTTT. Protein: CSVVSTGTGGTDTQYF.

CDR3 sequence: CASSLQGRGTGELFF. The CDR3 DNA sequence: TGTGCCAGCAGCTTACAGGGCCGAGGCACCGGGGAGCTGTTTTTT. J is TRBJ2-2 and V is TRBV5-4, with D possibly matching TRBD1 (6 bases). The V and J ends lost 2 bases and 4 bases respectively, with 12 bases between them. CDR1 is SGHNT and CDR2 is YYREEE in the germline V gene (reference sequence). This CDR3 is built from 15 residues.

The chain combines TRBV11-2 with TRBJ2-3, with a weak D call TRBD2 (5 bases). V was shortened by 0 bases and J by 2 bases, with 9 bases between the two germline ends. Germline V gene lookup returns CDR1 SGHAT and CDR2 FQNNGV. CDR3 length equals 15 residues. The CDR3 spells CASSLESGYTDTQYF. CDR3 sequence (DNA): TGTGCCAGCAGCTTAGAAAGCGGATACACAGATACGCAGTATTTT.

For the CDR3, the DNA is TGTGCCAGCAGCTTCGGAACGGGAGCGGGAGTAATATCCCTTAAGGAGCAGTACTTC. Amino acids: CASSFGTGAGVISLKEQYF. The chain is built from TRBV7-9 and TRBJ2-7, with 8 bases matching TRBD2. CDR1 is SEHNR and CDR2 is FQNEAQ in the germline V gene (reference sequence). V was pared by 3 bases and J by 7 bases, with 23 bases of the junction left unmatched. The CDR3 covers 19 residues.

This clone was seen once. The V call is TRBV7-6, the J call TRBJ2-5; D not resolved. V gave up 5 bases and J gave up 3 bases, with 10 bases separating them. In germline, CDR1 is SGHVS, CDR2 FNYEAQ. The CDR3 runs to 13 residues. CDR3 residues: CASSETLEETQYF. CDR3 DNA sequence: TGTGCCAGCAGCGAAACTTTAGAAGAGACCCAGTACTTC.

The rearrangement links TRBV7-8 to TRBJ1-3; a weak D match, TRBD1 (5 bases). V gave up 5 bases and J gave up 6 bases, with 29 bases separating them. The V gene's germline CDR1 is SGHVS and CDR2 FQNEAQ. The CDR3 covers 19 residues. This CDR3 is CASSPRDLVDFGRLNTIYF. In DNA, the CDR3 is TGTGCCAGCAGCCCCCGGGACCTCGTAGACTTCGGACGACTAAACACCATATATTTT.

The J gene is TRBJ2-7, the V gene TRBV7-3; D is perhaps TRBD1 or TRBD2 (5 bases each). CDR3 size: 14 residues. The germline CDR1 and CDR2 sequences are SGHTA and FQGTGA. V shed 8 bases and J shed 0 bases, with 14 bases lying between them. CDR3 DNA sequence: TGTGCCAGCGGTCCGGGACCCACCTCCTACGAGCAGTACTTC. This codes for CASGPGPTSYEQYF.

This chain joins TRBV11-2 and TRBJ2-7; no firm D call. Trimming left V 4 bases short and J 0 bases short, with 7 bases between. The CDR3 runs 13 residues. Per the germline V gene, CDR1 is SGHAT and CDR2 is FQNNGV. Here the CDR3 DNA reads TGTGCCAGCAGCTGGGAAAGCTCCTACGAGCAGTACTTC. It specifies CASSWESSYEQYF.

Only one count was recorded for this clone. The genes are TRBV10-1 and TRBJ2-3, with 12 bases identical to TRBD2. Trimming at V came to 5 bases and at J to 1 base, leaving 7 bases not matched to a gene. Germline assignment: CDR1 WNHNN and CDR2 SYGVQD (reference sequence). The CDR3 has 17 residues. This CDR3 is CASSPRTSGKGTDTQYF. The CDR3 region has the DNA TGCGCCAGCAGTCCACGGACTAGCGGGAAGGGCACAGATACGCAGTATTTT.

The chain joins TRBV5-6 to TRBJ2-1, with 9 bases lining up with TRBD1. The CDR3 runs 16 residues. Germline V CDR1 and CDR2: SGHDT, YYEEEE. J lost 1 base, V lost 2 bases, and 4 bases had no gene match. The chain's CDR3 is CASSFWTGASYNEQFF. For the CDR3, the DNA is TGTGCCAGCAGCTTTTGGACAGGGGCATCCTACAATGAGCAGTTCTTC. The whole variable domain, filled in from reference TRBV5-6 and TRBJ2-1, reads DAGVTQSPTHLIKTRGQQVTLRCSPKSGHDTVSWYQQALGQGPQFIFQYYEEEERQRGNFPDRFSGHQFPNYSSELNVNALLLGDSALYLCASSFWTGASYNEQFFGPGTRLTVL.

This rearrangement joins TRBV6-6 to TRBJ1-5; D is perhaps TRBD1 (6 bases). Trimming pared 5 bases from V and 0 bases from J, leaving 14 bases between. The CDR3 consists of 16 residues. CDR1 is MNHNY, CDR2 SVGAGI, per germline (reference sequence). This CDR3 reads CASSPWGRDSNQPQHF. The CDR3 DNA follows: TGTGCCAGCAGTCCCTGGGGGCGGGATAGCAATCAGCCCCAGCATTTT.

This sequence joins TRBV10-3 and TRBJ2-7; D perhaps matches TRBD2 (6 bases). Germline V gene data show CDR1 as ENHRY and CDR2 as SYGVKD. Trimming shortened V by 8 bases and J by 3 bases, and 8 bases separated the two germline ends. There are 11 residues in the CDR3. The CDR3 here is CAIGLNYEQYF. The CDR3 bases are TGTGCCATCGGACTAAACTACGAGCAGTACTTC.

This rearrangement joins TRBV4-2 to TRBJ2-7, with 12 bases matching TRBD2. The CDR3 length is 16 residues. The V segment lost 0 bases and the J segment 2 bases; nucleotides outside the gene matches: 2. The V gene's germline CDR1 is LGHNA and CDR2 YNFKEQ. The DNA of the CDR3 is TGTGCCAGCAGCCAAGATCCTAGCGGGAGGGCCTACGAGCAGTACTTC. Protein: CASSQDPSGRAYEQYF.